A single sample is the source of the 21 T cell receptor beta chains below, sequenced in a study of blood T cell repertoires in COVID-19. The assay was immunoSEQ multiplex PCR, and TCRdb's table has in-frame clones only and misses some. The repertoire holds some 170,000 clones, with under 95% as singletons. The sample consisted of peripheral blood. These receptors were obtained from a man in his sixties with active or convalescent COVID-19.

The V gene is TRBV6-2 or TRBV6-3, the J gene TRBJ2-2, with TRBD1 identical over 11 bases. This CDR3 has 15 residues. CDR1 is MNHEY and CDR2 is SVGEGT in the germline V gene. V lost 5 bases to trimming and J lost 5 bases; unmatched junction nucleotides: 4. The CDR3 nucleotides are TGTGCCAGCAGTCCGGACAGGGGGCGGACCGGGGAGCTGTTTTTT. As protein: CASSPDRGRTGELFF.

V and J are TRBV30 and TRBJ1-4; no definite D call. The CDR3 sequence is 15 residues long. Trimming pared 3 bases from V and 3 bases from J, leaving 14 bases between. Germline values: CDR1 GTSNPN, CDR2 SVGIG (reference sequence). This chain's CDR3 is CAWRVPASANEKLFF. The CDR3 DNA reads TGTGCCTGGAGAGTCCCCGCGTCGGCTAATGAAAAACTGTTTTTT.

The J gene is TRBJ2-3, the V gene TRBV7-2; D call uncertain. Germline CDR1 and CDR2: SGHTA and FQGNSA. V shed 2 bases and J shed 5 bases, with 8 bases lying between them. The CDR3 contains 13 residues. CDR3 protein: CASSLFDKDTQYF. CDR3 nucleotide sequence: TGTGCCAGCAGCTTATTCGACAAAGATACGCAGTATTTT.

The CDR3 sequence is CASSPPLGGGYNEQFF. CDR3 bases: TGTGCCAGCAGCCCACCCTTAGGCGGGGGGTACAATGAGCAGTTCTTC. The genes are TRBV5-4 and TRBJ2-1, with 8 bases aligning to TRBD2. The germline gives CDR1 SGHNT, CDR2 YYREEE (reference sequence). CDR3 length equals 16 residues. V lost 4 bases and J lost 4; bases outside the gene matches: 10.

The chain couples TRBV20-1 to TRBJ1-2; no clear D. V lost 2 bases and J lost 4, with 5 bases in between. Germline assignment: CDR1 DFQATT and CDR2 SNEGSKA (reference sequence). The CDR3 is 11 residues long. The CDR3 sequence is CSARWAYGYTF. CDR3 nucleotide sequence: TGCAGTGCTAGATGGGCCTATGGCTACACCTTC.

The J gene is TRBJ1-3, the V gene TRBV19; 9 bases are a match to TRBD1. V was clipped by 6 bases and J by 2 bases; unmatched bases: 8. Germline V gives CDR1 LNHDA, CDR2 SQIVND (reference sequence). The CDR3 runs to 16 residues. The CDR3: CASSPPGTGTGNTIYF. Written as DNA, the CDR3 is TGTGCCAGTAGCCCGCCCGGGACAGGGACTGGAAACACCATATATTTT.

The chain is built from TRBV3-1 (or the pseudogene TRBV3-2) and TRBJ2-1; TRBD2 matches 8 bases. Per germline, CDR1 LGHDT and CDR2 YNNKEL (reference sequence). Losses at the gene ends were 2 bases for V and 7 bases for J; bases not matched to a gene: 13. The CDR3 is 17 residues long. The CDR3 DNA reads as TGTGCCAGCAGCCAACTCAGTTCGGGCGGGGGGTTAAATGAGCAGTTCTTC. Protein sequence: CASSQLSSGGGLNEQFF.

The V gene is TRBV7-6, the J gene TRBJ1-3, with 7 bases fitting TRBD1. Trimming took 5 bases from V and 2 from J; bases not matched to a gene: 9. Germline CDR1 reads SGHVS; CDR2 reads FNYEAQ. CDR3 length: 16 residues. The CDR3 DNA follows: TGTGCCAGCAGCCTAAATACAGGGGAGACTGGAAACACCATATATTTT. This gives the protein CASSLNTGETGNTIYF.

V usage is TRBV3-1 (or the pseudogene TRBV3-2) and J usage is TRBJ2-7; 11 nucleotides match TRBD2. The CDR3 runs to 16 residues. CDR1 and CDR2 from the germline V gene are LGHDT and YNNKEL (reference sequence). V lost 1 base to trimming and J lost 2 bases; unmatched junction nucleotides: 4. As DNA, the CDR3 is TGTGCCAGCAGCCAAGGGGGACTAGCGGTCCCCTACGAGCAGTACTTC. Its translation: CASSQGGLAVPYEQYF.

CDR3 nucleotide sequence: TGTGCCAGCAGACCTACAGGGGGCCCCTATGGCTACACCTTC. Encoded protein: CASRPTGGPYGYTF. The V call is TRBV11-2, the J call TRBJ1-2; TRBD1 matches 9 bases. Germline CDR1 is SGHAT and CDR2 is FQNNGV. Trimming cost V 6 bases and J 4 bases; bases outside gene matches: 6. This CDR3 has 14 amino acids. The complete variable domain, with remaining parts taken from reference TRBV11-2 and TRBJ1-2, reads EAGVAQSPRYKIIEKRQSVAFWCNPISGHATLYWYQQILGQGPKLLIQFQNNGVVDDSQLPKDRFSAERLKGVDSTLKIQPAKLEDSAVYLCASRPTGGPYGYTFGSGTRLTVV.

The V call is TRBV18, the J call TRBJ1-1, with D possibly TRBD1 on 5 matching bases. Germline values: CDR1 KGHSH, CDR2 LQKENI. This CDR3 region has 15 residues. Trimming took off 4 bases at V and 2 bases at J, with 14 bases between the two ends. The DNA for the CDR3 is TGTGCCAGCTCACGAAGCGGGACCCCTAACACTGAAGCTTTCTTT. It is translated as CASSRSGTPNTEAFF. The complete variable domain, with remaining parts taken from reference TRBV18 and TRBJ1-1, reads NAGVMQNPRHLVRRRGQEARLRCSPMKGHSHVYWYRQLPEEGLKFMVYLQKENIIDESGMPKERFSAEFPKEGPSILRIQQVVRGDSAAYFCASSRSGTPNTEAFFGQGTRLTVV.

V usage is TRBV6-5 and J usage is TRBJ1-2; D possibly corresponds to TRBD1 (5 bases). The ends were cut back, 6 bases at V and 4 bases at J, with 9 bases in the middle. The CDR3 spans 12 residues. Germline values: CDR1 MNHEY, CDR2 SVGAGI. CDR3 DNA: TGTGCCAGCAGCCGTCAGGGCTATGGCTACACCTTC. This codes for CASSRQGYGYTF.

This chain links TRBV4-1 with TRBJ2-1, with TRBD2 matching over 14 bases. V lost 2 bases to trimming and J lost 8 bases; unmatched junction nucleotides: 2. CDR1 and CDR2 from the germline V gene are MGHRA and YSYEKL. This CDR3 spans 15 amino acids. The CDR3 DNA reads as TGCGCCAGCAGCCAAATGGGACTAGCGGGAGATGAGCAGTTCTTC. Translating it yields CASSQMGLAGDEQFF.

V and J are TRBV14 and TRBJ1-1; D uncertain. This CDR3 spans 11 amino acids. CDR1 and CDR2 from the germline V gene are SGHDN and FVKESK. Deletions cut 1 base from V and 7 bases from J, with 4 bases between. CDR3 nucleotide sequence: TGTGCCAGCAGCCAAGGAGGTGAAGCTTTCTTT. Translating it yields CASSQGGEAFF.

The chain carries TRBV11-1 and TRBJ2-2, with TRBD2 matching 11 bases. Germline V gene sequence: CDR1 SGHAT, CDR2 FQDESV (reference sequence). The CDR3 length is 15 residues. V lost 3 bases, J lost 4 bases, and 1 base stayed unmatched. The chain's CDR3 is CASSFSGRVTGELFF. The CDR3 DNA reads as TGTGCCAGCAGCTTTAGCGGGAGGGTCACCGGGGAGCTGTTTTTT. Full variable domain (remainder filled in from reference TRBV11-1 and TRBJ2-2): EAEVAQSPRYKITEKSQAVAFWCDPISGHATLYWYRQILGQGPELLVQFQDESVVDDSQLPKDRFSAERLKGVDSTLKIQPAELGDSAMYLCASSFSGRVTGELFFGEGSRLTVL.

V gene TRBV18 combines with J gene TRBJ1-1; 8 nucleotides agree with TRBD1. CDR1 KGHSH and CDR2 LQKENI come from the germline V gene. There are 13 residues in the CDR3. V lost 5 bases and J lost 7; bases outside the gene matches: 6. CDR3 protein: CASSTRGPIEAFF. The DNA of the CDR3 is TGTGCCAGCTCAACCAGGGGGCCTATTGAAGCTTTCTTT. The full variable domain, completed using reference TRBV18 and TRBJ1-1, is NAGVMQNPRHLVRRRGQEARLRCSPMKGHSHVYWYRQLPEEGLKFMVYLQKENIIDESGMPKERFSAEFPKEGPSILRIQQVVRGDSAAYFCASSTRGPIEAFFGQGTRLTVV.

CDR3: CASSLAWGDGNTIYF. For the CDR3, the DNA is TGTGCCAGCAGCTTAGCATGGGGCGACGGAAACACCATATATTTT. The rearrangement joins TRBV7-6 to TRBJ1-3; D perhaps matches TRBD1 (5 bases). Germline V gives CDR1 SGHVS, CDR2 FNYEAQ. V gave up 0 bases and J gave up 4 bases, with 10 bases separating them. The length of the CDR3 is 15 residues.

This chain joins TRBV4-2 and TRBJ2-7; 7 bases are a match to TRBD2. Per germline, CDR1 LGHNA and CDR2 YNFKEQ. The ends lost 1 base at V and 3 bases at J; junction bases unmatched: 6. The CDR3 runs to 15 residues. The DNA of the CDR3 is TGTGCCAGCAGCCAAGTCTTTCTAGCGGTCTACGAGCAGTACTTC. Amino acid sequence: CASSQVFLAVYEQYF.

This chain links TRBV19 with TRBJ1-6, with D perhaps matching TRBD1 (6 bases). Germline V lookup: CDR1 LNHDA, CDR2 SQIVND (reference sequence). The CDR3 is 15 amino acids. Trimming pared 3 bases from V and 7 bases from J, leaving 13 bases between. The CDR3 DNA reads TGTGCCAGTAGTATCGGGGGGCGGCCAAATTCACCCCTCCACTTT. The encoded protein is CASSIGGRPNSPLHF.

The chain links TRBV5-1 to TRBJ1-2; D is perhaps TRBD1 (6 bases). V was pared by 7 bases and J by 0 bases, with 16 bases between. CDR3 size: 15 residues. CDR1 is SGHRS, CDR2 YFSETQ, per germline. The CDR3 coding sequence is TGCGCCAGCCGAGCCCCGGACAGCTCTAACTATGGCTACACCTTC. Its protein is CASRAPDSSNYGYTF.

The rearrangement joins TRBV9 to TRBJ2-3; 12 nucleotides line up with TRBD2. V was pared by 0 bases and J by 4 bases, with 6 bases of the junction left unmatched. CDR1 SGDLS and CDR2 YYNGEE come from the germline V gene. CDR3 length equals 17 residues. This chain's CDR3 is CASSVGASGRAPDTQYF. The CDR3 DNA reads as TGTGCCAGCAGCGTAGGCGCTAGCGGGAGGGCCCCAGATACGCAGTATTTT.